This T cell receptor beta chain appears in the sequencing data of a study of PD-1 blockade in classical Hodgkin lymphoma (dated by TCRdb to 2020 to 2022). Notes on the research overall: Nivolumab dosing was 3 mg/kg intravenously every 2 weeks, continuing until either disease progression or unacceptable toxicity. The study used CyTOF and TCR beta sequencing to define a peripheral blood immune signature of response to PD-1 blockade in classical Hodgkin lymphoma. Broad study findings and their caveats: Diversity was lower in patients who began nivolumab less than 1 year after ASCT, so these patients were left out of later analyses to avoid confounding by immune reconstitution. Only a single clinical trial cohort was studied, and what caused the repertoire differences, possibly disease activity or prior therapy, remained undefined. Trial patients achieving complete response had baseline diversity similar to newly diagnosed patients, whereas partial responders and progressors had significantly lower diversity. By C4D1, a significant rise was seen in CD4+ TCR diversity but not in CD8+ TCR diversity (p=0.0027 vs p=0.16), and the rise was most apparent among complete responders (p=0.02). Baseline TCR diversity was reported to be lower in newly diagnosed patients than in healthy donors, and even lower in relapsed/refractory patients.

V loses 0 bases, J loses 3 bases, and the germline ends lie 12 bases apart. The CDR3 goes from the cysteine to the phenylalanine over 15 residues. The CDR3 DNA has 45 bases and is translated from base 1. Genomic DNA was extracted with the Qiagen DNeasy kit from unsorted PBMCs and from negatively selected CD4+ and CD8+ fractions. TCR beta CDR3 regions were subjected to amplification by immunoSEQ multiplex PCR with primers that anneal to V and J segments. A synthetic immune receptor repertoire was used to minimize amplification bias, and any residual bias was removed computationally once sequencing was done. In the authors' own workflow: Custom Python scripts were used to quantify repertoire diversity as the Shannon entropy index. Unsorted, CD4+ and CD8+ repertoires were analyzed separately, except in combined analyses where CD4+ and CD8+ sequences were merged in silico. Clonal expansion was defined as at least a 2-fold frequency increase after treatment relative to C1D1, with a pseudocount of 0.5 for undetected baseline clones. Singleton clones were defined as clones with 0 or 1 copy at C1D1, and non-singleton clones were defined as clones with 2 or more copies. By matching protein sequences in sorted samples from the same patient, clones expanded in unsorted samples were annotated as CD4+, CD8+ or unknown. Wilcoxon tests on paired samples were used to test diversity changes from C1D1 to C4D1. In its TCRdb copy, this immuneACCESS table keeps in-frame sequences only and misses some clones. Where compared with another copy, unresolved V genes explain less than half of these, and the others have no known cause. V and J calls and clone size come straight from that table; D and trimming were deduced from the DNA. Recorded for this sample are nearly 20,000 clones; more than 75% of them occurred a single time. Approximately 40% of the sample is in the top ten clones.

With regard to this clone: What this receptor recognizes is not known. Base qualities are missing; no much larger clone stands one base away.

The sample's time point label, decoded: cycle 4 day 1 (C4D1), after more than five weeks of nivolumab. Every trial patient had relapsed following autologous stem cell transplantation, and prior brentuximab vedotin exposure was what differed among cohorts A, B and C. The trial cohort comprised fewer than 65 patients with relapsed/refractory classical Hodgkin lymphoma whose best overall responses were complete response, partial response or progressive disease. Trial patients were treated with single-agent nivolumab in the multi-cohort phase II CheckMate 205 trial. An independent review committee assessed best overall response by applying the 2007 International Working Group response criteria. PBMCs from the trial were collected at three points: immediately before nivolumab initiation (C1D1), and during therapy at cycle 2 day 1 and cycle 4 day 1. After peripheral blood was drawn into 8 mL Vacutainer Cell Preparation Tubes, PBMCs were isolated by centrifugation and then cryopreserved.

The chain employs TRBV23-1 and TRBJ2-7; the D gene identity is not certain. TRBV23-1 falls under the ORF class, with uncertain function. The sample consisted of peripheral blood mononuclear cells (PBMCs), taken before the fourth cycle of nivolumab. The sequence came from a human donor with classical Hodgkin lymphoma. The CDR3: CASSQSTSFFYEQYF. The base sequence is TGCGCCAGCAGTCAATCCACAAGTTTTTTCTACGAGCAGTACTTC.